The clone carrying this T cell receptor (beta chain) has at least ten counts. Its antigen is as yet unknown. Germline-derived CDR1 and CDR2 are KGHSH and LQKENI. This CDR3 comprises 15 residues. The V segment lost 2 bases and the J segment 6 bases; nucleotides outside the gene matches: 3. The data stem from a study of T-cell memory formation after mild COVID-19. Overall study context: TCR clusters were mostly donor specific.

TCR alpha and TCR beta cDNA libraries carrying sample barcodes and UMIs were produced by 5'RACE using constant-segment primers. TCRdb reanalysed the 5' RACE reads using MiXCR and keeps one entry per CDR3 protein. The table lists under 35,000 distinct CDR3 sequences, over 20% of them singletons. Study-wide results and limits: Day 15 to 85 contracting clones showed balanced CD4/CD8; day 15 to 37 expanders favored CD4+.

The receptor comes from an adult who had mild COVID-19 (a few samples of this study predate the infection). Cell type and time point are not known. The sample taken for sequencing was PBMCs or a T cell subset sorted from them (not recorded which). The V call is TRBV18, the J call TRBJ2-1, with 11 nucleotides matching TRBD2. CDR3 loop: CASSPGLAGLNEQFF. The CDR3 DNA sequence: TGTGCCAGCTCACCAGGACTAGCGGGCCTCAATGAGCAGTTCTTC.